The table lists the clone carrying this T cell receptor beta chain with many counts. Antigen specificity is unknown. The data are from a study of regulatory T cells in long-lasting Graves disease. Construction of the TCR beta libraries employed iRepertoire HTBI primers in conjunction with Arm-PCR of CDR3 regions. TCRdb analysed the multiplex PCR reads with MiXCR anew, one entry per CDR3 protein. There are roughly 520,000 distinct CDR3 sequences in the sample; around 12% occur only once, and about 8.9% lies in the top ten. The time point here: newly diagnosed GD, antithyroid drugs for less than 3 months. Researchers made the TCR library from RNA that was extracted from PBMCs. Regarding the study as a whole: Peripheral blood alone, not thyroid tissue, underwent study.

The CDR3 runs to 15 residues. Trimming removed 5 bases from V and 2 bases from J, with 11 bases in between. The germline V gene encodes CDR1 KGHDR and CDR2 SFDVKD. These same data were also listed under a study on T cells in Graves' hyperthyroidism and ophthalmopathy. Per that paper: Ophthalmopathy and stable hyperthyroidism were separated by a 13 V-J model.

The TCR comes from a woman aged 25-40 years with Graves disease. The sequencing used peripheral blood mononuclear cells (PBMCs), collected at new diagnosis, from a patient treated with antithyroid drugs. This chain joins TRBV24-1 and TRBJ1-4; D is undetermined. CDR3 amino acids: CATSGFRVTNEKLFF. CDR3 nucleotide sequence: TGTGCCACCAGTGGATTCCGGGTGACTAATGAAAAACTGTTTTTT.